This T cell receptor (beta chain) was sequenced for a study of T cell responses to AZD1222 COVID-19 vaccine (dated by TCRdb to the early 2020s). As for the study more broadly: Because spike-specific TCR depth and breadth did not differ between the two schedules, AZD1222 recipients who got a second dose at roughly 4 weeks were pooled with those who got a second dose at roughly 12 weeks. Trial participants were enrolled by age into 18-55, 56-69 and 70-plus year subgroups, with roughly 160, 29 and 62 TCR-sequenced participants respectively. TCR sequencing covered fewer than 250 trial participants: 200 to 210 given two doses of AZD1222 and approximately 25 given two doses of MenACWY control vaccine.

General findings and caveats noted by the study authors: In the small 56-69-year group, the increase in depth fell short of significance, most likely because of low power. No day 14 peak-response samples were available, so repertoires were characterized only after the peak T cell response. Participants were mostly white British and included more females than males, and it was suggested by the authors that clonal diversity may have been underestimated. A significant rise in spike-specific TCR breadth and depth was observed after two AZD1222 doses relative to day 0 and relative to MenACWY recipients. The vaccine-associated CD4 TCRs covered the entire spike protein, and the dominant responses fell in regions 160-218 and 743-854. Nearly half of unique spike-specific TCRs reportedly recognized epitopes outside regions mutated in the B.1.351 and B.1.1.7 variants. Only six or seven AZD1222 recipients were SARS-CoV-2 seropositive at baseline, limiting conclusions about previously exposed vaccinees.

As regards this clone: Its antigen is unknown. Nothing much larger sits one base from this clone, and base qualities are not available.

The CDR3 regions of human TCRbeta chains were analyzed by immunosequencing. As for the authors' bioinformatics: Repertoire TCRs were matched against a reference library of SARS-CoV-2-specific TCRs generated with the MIRA antigen-specificity platform. Breadth meant the fraction of unique TCRs that were SARS-CoV-2-associated, whereas depth meant the fraction of total T cells that were SARS-CoV-2-associated. Using the MIRA data, every spike-specific TCR was mapped to the spike region that the TCR reacted to and assigned to either a CD4 or a CD8 class. Log10-transformed breadth and depth values were compared by one-way ANOVA with Sidak's multiple comparisons tests. TCRdb obtained this table from immuneACCESS and retained in-frame rearrangements with V and J assigned. These tables miss some clones; where compared with another copy, unresolved V genes account for less than half of the shortfall, and the remainder is unexplained. The D gene and trimming were derived from the DNA, and the V and J assignments and clone size from that table. The sample table contains roughly 190,000 clones; only one count was recorded for approximately 95% of them. The ten biggest clones cover 3.5% to 5% of the sample.

The sample's time point label, in plain terms: baseline before first vaccination. Samples from vaccinated people were obtained from the UK trials COV001 and COV002, which included a single-blind randomized controlled phase 2/3 trial of AZD1222 (ChAdOx1 nCoV-19) in healthy adults. For TCRbeta chain sequencing, PBMC samples were collected from trial participants at day 0 and at day 28 after the second dose. V drops 5 bases and J drops 3 bases, leaving 10 bases in between. Taken from the germline V gene, the CDR1 and CDR2 loops are SGHNT and YENEEA. The CDR3 starts with the cysteine, ends with the phenylalanine, and has 13 residues. Only CDR3 DNA remains: 39 bases, in frame from the first base.

The rearrangement joined TRBV11-3 to TRBJ1-1; the D gene is perhaps TRBD1, from 5 matching bases. This specimen was peripheral blood, taken on day 0 of AZD1222 vaccination. The clonotype originates from an adult in good health. The CDR3 reads CASSPEGDTEAFF. The sequence in DNA is TGTGCCAGCAGCCCCGAAGGGGACACTGAAGCTTTCTTT.